One sample yielded the 20 T cell receptor beta chains listed below, sequenced in a study of blood T cells in healthy people across ages. A second 7 to 11 cycle PCR used barcoded and J-beta primers. MiXCR was run by TCRdb on the 5' RACE reads, yielding one entry per CDR3 protein. The sample contains roughly 570,000 distinct CDR3 sequences, approximately 30% of which appear only once. Material for sequencing was blood. Receptors were obtained from a woman aged 70-85 years in good health.

The V gene is TRBV20-1, the J gene TRBJ2-3; 12 bases map to TRBD2. Trimming took 1 base from V and 8 from J; bases not matched to a gene: 10. Germline CDR1 reads DFQATT; CDR2 reads SNEGSKA (reference sequence). CDR3 size: 16 residues. The CDR3 DNA reads TGCAGTGCTAGAGGCACCACTAGCGGGGGGACGCGTACGCAGTATTTT. Its protein is CSARGTTSGGTRTQYF.

The V and J genes are TRBV6-1 and TRBJ2-5; weak D call: TRBD1 (5 bases). The end of the DNA is better explained by TRBJ2-7, so the J call may be wrong. The V gene's germline CDR1 is MNHNS and CDR2 SASEGT. This CDR3 contains 13 residues. Here the CDR3 reads CASSGREGYEQYF. The CDR3 bases are TGTGCCAGCAGCGGCAGGGAAGGCTACGAGCAGTACTTC.

V is TRBV27 and J is TRBJ2-5; 7 nucleotides agree with TRBD2. The DNA end is more similar to TRBJ2-7, so the J call may be wrong. CDR3 length: 16 residues. Germline assignment: CDR1 MNHEY and CDR2 SMNVEV (reference sequence). The CDR3 here is CASSPRGEGEWHEQYF. In nucleotides, the CDR3 is TGTGCCAGCAGCCCCCGCGGGGAGGGAGAATGGCACGAGCAGTACTTC.

The sample holds many counts of this clonotype. The chain has TRBV11-1 and TRBJ2-4; unclear D gene. Between the trimmed V and J ends, which lost 1 base and 0 bases, there was a span of 10 bases. The CDR3 has 16 residues. Germline V gene sequence: CDR1 SGHAT, CDR2 FQDESV (reference sequence). The CDR3 is CASSLGLTEAKNIQYF. The CDR3 nucleotides are TGTGCCAGCAGCTTAGGATTGACGGAAGCCAAAAACATTCAGTACTTC.

This clonotype was seen only a few times. This chain connects TRBV6-5 to TRBJ2-5; 12 nucleotides agree with TRBD1. There are 20 residues in the CDR3. Germline V gives CDR1 MNHEY, CDR2 SVGAGI. J was trimmed by 1 base and V by 4 bases; bases with no gene match: 16. CDR3 sequence reads: CASSSAPPGQGARGQETQYF. The CDR3 DNA reads TGTGCCAGCAGTTCGGCCCCCCCGGGACAGGGGGCGCGGGGCCAAGAGACCCAGTACTTC.

The chain recombines TRBV7-8 with TRBJ2-3; tentatively, D is TRBD2 (5 bases). V dropped 3 bases and J dropped 0 bases, with 13 bases sitting between them. Germline-derived CDR1 and CDR2 are SGHVS and FQNEAQ. This CDR3 spans 16 amino acids. The CDR3 loop reads CASSFERYRSTDTQYF. In DNA form, the CDR3 reads TGTGCCAGCAGCTTTGAGCGGTACCGTAGCACAGATACGCAGTATTTT.

This clonotype has a handful of counts. The chain combines TRBV4-1 with TRBJ1-3, with TRBD1 as a possible D gene (5 bases). The CDR3 contains 14 residues. Germline CDR1 MGHRA, CDR2 YSYEKL. V was trimmed by 2 bases and J by 1 base, leaving 6 bases between them. Here the CDR3 DNA reads TGCGCCAGCAGCCAACAGGGATCTGGAAACACCATATATTTT. It translates to CASSQQGSGNTIYF.

The sample holds a few counts of this clonotype. V usage is TRBV6-2 or TRBV6-3 and J usage is TRBJ1-1; D is ambiguous. Between the trimmed V and J ends, which lost 11 bases and 1 base, there was a span of 5 bases. The CDR3 is made up of 10 amino acids. The germline V gene encodes CDR1 MNHEY and CDR2 SVGEGT. DNA for the CDR3: TGTGCCGCCGGGAACACTGAAGCTTTCTTT. The encoded protein is CAAGNTEAFF.

This clonotype is a singleton in its sample. The rearrangement links TRBV6-2 or TRBV6-3 to TRBJ1-1, with 8 bases aligning to TRBD1. J lost 11 bases, V lost 5 bases, and 13 bases had no gene match. Germline lookup yields CDR1 MNHEY and CDR2 SVGEGT. CDR3 length equals 14 residues. The CDR3 DNA reads TGTGCCAGCAGTCGACCGGTAGGACAGGGACGGGCTTTCTTT. This codes for CASSRPVGQGRAFF.

The DNA of the CDR3 is TGCGCCAGCAGTTATAAAGCGGGGGCCGTTCCCTCCTACGAGCAGTACTTC. Protein: CASSYKAGAVPSYEQYF. The chain uses TRBV10-2 and TRBJ2-7; TRBD2 matches 8 bases. The CDR3 sequence is 17 residues long. From germline, CDR1 is WSHSY and CDR2 SAAADI. With V trimmed by 5 bases and J by 0 bases, 12 bases remained unmatched.

This clonotype has a handful of counts. J is TRBJ1-5 and V is TRBV2; 7 bases line up with TRBD1. The V and J ends lost 8 bases and 2 bases, in that order; junction bases with no gene match: 9. In germline, CDR1 is SNHLY, CDR2 FYNNEI. The CDR3 is 15 amino acids. CDR3 coding DNA: TGTGCCAGCTACGGACAGGAGGTTGGCAATCAGCCCCAGCATTTT. Protein: CASYGQEVGNQPQHF.

This rearrangement joins TRBV2 to TRBJ2-5, with 9 bases matching TRBD2. The V gene's germline CDR1 is SNHLY and CDR2 FYNNEI. The CDR3 runs to 15 residues. V shed 5 bases and J 3 bases; nucleotides not matched to a gene: 7. The DNA of the CDR3 is TGTGCCAGCAGTCCGGATGTAGCGGGAGAAGAGACCCAGTACTTC. Translated, it gives CASSPDVAGEETQYF.

This clonotype was found a few times. The rearrangement uses TRBV7-9 and TRBJ2-4; either TRBD1 or TRBD2 may fit D (6 bases each). CDR1 and CDR2 (germline): SEHNR, FQNEAQ (reference sequence). The CDR3 sequence is 18 residues long. Between the trimmed V and J ends, which lost 5 bases and 1 base, there was a span of 21 bases. CDR3 amino acids: CASSPGTGWGLAKNIQYF. In nucleotides, the CDR3 is TGTGCCAGCAGCCCGGGCACAGGGTGGGGACTGGCCAAAAACATTCAGTACTTC.

The sample holds a few counts of this clonotype. The CDR3 region has the DNA TGTGCCAGCAGCTTAGATACGGGGTCGCGGGTTCGGACCCAGTACTTC. This translates into CASSLDTGSRVRTQYF. The V and J genes are TRBV7-2 and TRBJ2-5; a weak D match, TRBD2 (5 bases). The CDR3 is made up of 16 amino acids. Germline V gene sequence: CDR1 SGHTA, CDR2 FQGNSA. Deletions cut 1 base from V and 7 bases from J, with 19 bases between.

This clonotype occurred many times. The chain recombines TRBV5-1 with TRBJ1-1; D remains unclear. Looked up from germline, CDR1 is SGHRS and CDR2 is YFSETQ. The CDR3 sequence is 14 residues long. V lost 0 bases, J lost 0 bases, and 6 bases lay in between. CDR3 in DNA: TGCGCCAGCAGCTTGGCACAGTTGAACACTGAAGCTTTCTTT. Translated, it gives CASSLAQLNTEAFF.

The table lists this clonotype with a few counts. The V call is TRBV2, the J call TRBJ2-1; no clear D gene. The assigned J gene may be wrong: the sequence end matches TRBJ2-5 better. CDR3 length: 12 amino acids. CDR1 is SNHLY, CDR2 FYNNEI, per germline. The CDR3 sequence is CASIDEMETQYF. CDR3 DNA sequence: TGTGCCAGCATCGATGAAATGGAGACCCAGTACTTC.

The chain links TRBV11-1 to TRBJ2-5, with D possibly being TRBD1 or TRBD2 (5 bases each). Germline V gives CDR1 SGHAT, CDR2 FQDESV (reference sequence). The CDR3 runs 14 residues. V lost 5 bases, J lost 1 base, and 11 bases lay in between. The CDR3 DNA sequence: TGTGCCAGCAGCACCCGGGACCTCCAAGAGACCCAGTACTTC. The encoded protein is CASSTRDLQETQYF.

The gene calls are TRBV9 and TRBJ2-5; D is unclear. V lost 0 bases to trimming and J lost 2 bases, with 8 bases between them. CDR1 and CDR2 from the germline V gene are SGDLS and YYNGEE. The CDR3 length is 14 residues. CDR3 DNA sequence: TGTGCCAGCAGCGTAGGGACCTATCAAGAGACCCAGTACTTC. Residues: CASSVGTYQETQYF.

This clonotype was observed a few times. The chain recombines TRBV20-1 with TRBJ2-5, with TRBD2 identical over 8 bases. V shed 5 bases and J 2 bases; nucleotides not matched to a gene: 4. The germline CDR1 and CDR2 sequences are DFQATT and SNEGSKA (reference sequence). The CDR3 consists of 13 residues. Here the CDR3 DNA reads TGCAGTGCTCCTACTAGCGGTCAAGAGACCCAGTACTTC. It specifies CSAPTSGQETQYF.

This clonotype was counted a few times. The rearrangement joins TRBV29-1 to TRBJ2-5, with a possible D match to TRBD1 (5 bases). The CDR3 has 13 residues. Trimming removed 3 bases from V and 4 bases from J, with 12 bases in between. Germline assignment: CDR1 SQVTM and CDR2 ANQGSEA. The CDR3 loop is CSVETFRVETQYF. CDR3 coding DNA: TGCAGCGTTGAGACCTTCAGGGTAGAGACCCAGTACTTC.